This is a list of T cell receptor beta chains from one sample in a study of blood T cell repertoires in COVID-19. Repertoires were generated with immunoSEQ multiplex PCR, while TCRdb's copy carries only in-frame clones and drops some. The sample holds more than 150,000 clones, about 86% seen once. The specimen sequenced was peripheral blood. All receptors come from a man aged 30 to 45 with active or convalescent COVID-19. CDR3s include the opening cysteine and the closing phenylalanine or tryptophan. A D gene is named only where the DNA matches it firmly. Some rows have no size entry. The others give once, few or many, or a class for an expanded clone.

v_gene: TRBV12-3/TRBV12-4; len: 11; abundance: -; d_gene: -; j_gene: TRBJ1-5; CDR3aa: CASSSDQAQHF; CDR3nt: TGTGCCAGCAGCTCAGATCAGGCCCAGCATTTT
v_gene: TRBV7-3; len: 12; abundance: -; d_gene: TRBD1; j_gene: TRBJ1-1; CDR3aa: CASSSGTGQAFF; CDR3nt: TGTGCCAGCAGCTCCGGGACAGGCCAAGCTTTCTTT
v_gene: TRBV28; len: 15; abundance: -; d_gene: TRBD1; j_gene: TRBJ1-1; CDR3aa: CASSPHHSTGEKAFF; CDR3nt: TGTGCCAGCAGTCCGCACCACTCGACAGGGGAGAAAGCTTTCTTT
v_gene: TRBV5-4; len: 13; abundance: few; d_gene: -; j_gene: TRBJ1-2; CDR3aa: CASSHTTGTGYTF; CDR3nt: TGTGCCAGCAGCCATACTACAGGGACGGGCTACACCTTC
v_gene: TRBV6-5; len: 13; abundance: -; d_gene: -; j_gene: TRBJ1-2; CDR3aa: CASGADPNYGYTF; CDR3nt: TGTGCCAGCGGGGCGGATCCGAACTATGGCTACACCTTC
v_gene: TRBV5-1; len: 11; abundance: -; d_gene: -; j_gene: TRBJ1-1; CDR3aa: CASSLAGEAFF; CDR3nt: TGCGCCAGCAGCTTGGCAGGGGAAGCTTTCTTT
v_gene: TRBV6-1; len: 16; abundance: -; d_gene: -; j_gene: TRBJ2-5; CDR3aa: CASSEAYREYQETQYF; CDR3nt: TGTGCCAGCAGTGAAGCCTACAGGGAGTACCAAGAGACCCAGTACTTC
v_gene: TRBV6-5; len: 15; abundance: -; d_gene: TRBD2; j_gene: TRBJ2-3; CDR3aa: CASRGLARVADTQYF; CDR3nt: TGTGCCAGCCGGGGACTAGCGAGGGTCGCAGATACGCAGTATTTT
v_gene: TRBV5-1; len: 15; abundance: few; d_gene: TRBD1; j_gene: TRBJ2-1; CDR3aa: CASSHRGLKYNEQFF; CDR3nt: TGCGCCAGCAGTCACAGGGGTTTGAAGTACAATGAGCAGTTCTTC
v_gene: TRBV28; len: 14; abundance: -; d_gene: -; j_gene: TRBJ1-6; CDR3aa: CASSLPDTGSPLHF; CDR3nt: TGTGCCAGCAGTTTACCGGATACAGGTTCACCCCTCCACTTT
v_gene: TRBV15; len: 15; abundance: -; d_gene: TRBD1; j_gene: TRBJ1-4; CDR3aa: CATSRARQGDEKLFF; CDR3nt: TGTGCCACCAGCAGAGCTAGACAGGGCGATGAAAAACTGTTTTTT
v_gene: TRBV2; len: 13; abundance: -; d_gene: -; j_gene: TRBJ1-5; CDR3aa: CASTRSQGLPQHF; CDR3nt: TGTGCCAGCACTAGATCGCAGGGTTTGCCCCAGCATTTT
v_gene: TRBV5-5; len: 15; abundance: -; d_gene: TRBD1; j_gene: TRBJ2-5; CDR3aa: CASSIEGQGAGTQYF; CDR3nt: TGTGCCAGCAGCATCGAGGGACAGGGTGCAGGGACCCAGTACTTC
v_gene: TRBV12-3/TRBV12-4; len: 12; abundance: -; d_gene: -; j_gene: TRBJ1-6; CDR3aa: CASSRGNSPLHF; CDR3nt: TGTGCCAGCAGCAGGGGTAATTCACCCCTCCACTTT
v_gene: TRBV29-1; len: 13; abundance: -; d_gene: -; j_gene: TRBJ2-7; CDR3aa: CSVAGPRDYEQYF; CDR3nt: TGCAGCGTTGCCGGCCCCAGGGATTACGAGCAGTACTTC
v_gene: TRBV9; len: 16; abundance: once; d_gene: TRBD2; j_gene: TRBJ2-1; CDR3aa: CASSRGRGSSYNEQFF; CDR3nt: TGTGCCAGCAGCCGCGGGCGGGGGAGCTCCTACAATGAGCAGTTCTTC
v_gene: TRBV7-9; len: 14; abundance: -; d_gene: -; j_gene: TRBJ1-5; CDR3aa: CASSPPRGNQPQHF; CDR3nt: TGTGCCAGCAGCCCGCCTAGGGGAAATCAGCCCCAGCATTTT
v_gene: TRBV13; len: 15; abundance: once; d_gene: TRBD2; j_gene: TRBJ2-7; CDR3aa: CASSPPTSGSDEQYF; CDR3nt: TGTGCCAGCAGCCCACCGACTAGCGGGAGCGACGAGCAGTACTTC
v_gene: TRBV30; len: 16; abundance: -; d_gene: TRBD2; j_gene: TRBJ2-2; CDR3aa: CAWRGTSGSRTGELFF; CDR3nt: TGTGCCTGGAGGGGGACTAGCGGGAGTCGGACCGGGGAGCTGTTTTTT
v_gene: TRBV6-6; len: 15; abundance: -; d_gene: -; j_gene: TRBJ1-5; CDR3aa: CASSYSGGTNQPQHF; CDR3nt: TGTGCCAGCAGTTACTCAGGGGGTACCAATCAGCCCCAGCATTTT
v_gene: TRBV7-6; len: 16; abundance: -; d_gene: TRBD1; j_gene: TRBJ1-5; CDR3aa: CASSLGQGRSNQPQHF; CDR3nt: TGTGCCAGTAGCCTCGGACAGGGAAGGAGCAATCAGCCCCAGCATTTT
v_gene: TRBV29-1; len: 15; abundance: -; d_gene: -; j_gene: TRBJ2-2; CDR3aa: CSASNADPGTGELFF; CDR3nt: TGCAGCGCAAGTAACGCCGATCCAGGGACCGGGGAGCTGTTTTTT
v_gene: TRBV5-5; len: 16; abundance: -; d_gene: -; j_gene: TRBJ2-1; CDR3aa: CASSPTGGINYNEQFF; CDR3nt: TGTGCCAGCAGCCCGACTGGGGGGATCAACTACAATGAGCAGTTCTTC
v_gene: TRBV12-2; len: 19; abundance: -; d_gene: -; j_gene: TRBJ2-2; CDR3aa: CASRHTGQGAIANTGELFF; CDR3nt: TGTGCAAGTCGCCACACGGGACAGGGGGCTATCGCGAACACCGGGGAGCTGTTTTTT